This TCR beta chain was sequenced for a study of T cell responses to AZD1222 COVID-19 vaccine. TCRdb keeps only in-frame clones here, not all; method: immunoSEQ multiplex PCR. The sample carries 55,000 to 75,000 clones, less than 85% recorded once. This clone turned up a few times. Germline loops: CDR1 MDHEN, CDR2 SYDVKM. This CDR3 spans 14 amino acids. Trimming stripped 2 bases from V and 4 bases from J, with 9 bases between. This receptor was taken from an adult in good health. The genes are TRBV28 and TRBJ1-3, with D maybe TRBD1 (5 bases). This specimen was peripheral blood, taken on day 0 of AZD1222 vaccination. This CDR3 reads CASSLAGPGNTIYF. The CDR3 region has the DNA TGTGCCAGCAGTTTAGCGGGACCCGGAAACACCATATATTTT.